This T cell receptor beta chain appears in the sequencing data of a study of T cell responses to AZD1222 COVID-19 vaccine. On the study more broadly: Timing groups of about 4 and about 12 weeks for second doses were pooled. Study-level results: Just six AZD1222 recipients were seropositive at baseline. The donor cohort was predominantly white British with a female majority, and clonal diversity may have been underestimated.

Regarding this clone: The antigen remains unidentified.

This CDR3 has 14 residues. The germline V gene has CDR1 KGHSH and CDR2 LQKENI. V shed 4 bases and J shed 2 bases, with 12 bases lying between them. Assay: immunoSEQ multiplex PCR; the TCRdb copy retains only in-frame clones and omits some. The sample consists of over 65,000 clones, about 72% of them appearing once. This specimen consisted of peripheral blood, obtained on day 0 of AZD1222 vaccination. This chain links TRBV18 with TRBJ2-7; possibly TRBD2 for D (5 bases). The TCR comes from an adult in good health. The DNA for the CDR3 is TGTGCCAGCTCACTGCAAACCGGGACCTACGAGCAGTACTTC. As protein: CASSLQTGTYEQYF.